This is a list of T cell receptor beta chains from one sample in a study of OX40 agonist ivuxolimab in advanced cancers. Clones were read by immunoSEQ multiplex PCR, and TCRdb kept only the in-frame ones, dropping some. The sample contains about 70,000 clones, around 88% of which appear only once. Sequencing used CD4+ or CD8+ T cells sorted from blood, obtained in a trial of the OX40 agonist ivuxolimab. The receptors here all came from an adult with an advanced solid tumor such as melanoma, head and neck, liver or kidney cancer. CDR3s include the opening cysteine and the closing phenylalanine or tryptophan. The order of the fields is D gene, J gene, V gene, clone size, CDR3 DNA, CDR3 protein. A D gene is named only where the DNA matches it firmly. Clone size appears in some rows only: once, few, many, or a class for an expanded clone.

D: -
J: TRBJ2-7
V: TRBV19
size: -
DNA: TGTGCCAGTAGTCCGTCAAGACAGGCATCGGGCTTTGACGAGCAGTACTTC
CDR3: CASSPSRQASGFDEQYF

D: -
J: TRBJ2-7
V: TRBV5-1
size: -
DNA: TGCGCCAGCAGCTTGGGGCGGGATTCCTACGAGCAGTACTTC
CDR3: CASSLGRDSYEQYF

D: -
J: TRBJ2-7
V: TRBV11-2
size: -
DNA: TGTGCCAGCAGTACCTTCTACGAGCAGTACTTC
CDR3: CASSTFYEQYF

D: TRBD2
J: TRBJ2-5
V: TRBV11-2
size: -
DNA: TGTGCCAGCAGCTTAGATTGGGAGGTGACTAGCTGGGAGACCCAGTACTTC
CDR3: CASSLDWEVTSWETQYF

D: -
J: TRBJ1-3
V: TRBV30
size: -
DNA: TGTGCCTGGGCTGTGAACTCTGGAAACACCATATATTTT
CDR3: CAWAVNSGNTIYF

D: -
J: TRBJ2-3
V: TRBV5-1
size: -
DNA: TGCGCCAGCAGCGCCGACGGACGCACAGATACGCAGTATTTT
CDR3: CASSADGRTDTQYF

D: -
J: TRBJ2-2
V: TRBV4-1
size: -
DNA: TGCGCCAGCAGCCCCGCCCGGTCCGGGGAGCTGTTTTTT
CDR3: CASSPARSGELFF

D: TRBD1
J: TRBJ1-3
V: TRBV18
size: -
DNA: TGTGCCAGCTCACCGGCCCAGGGGGGACGGAACACCATATATTTT
CDR3: CASSPAQGGRNTIYF

D: TRBD2
J: TRBJ2-3
V: TRBV2
size: -
DNA: TGTGCCAGCAGTGTTGGGGGGGGCACAGATACGCAGTATTTT
CDR3: CASSVGGGTDTQYF

D: TRBD1
J: TRBJ2-1
V: TRBV6-5
size: -
DNA: TGTGCCAGCAGCATAGACAGGGAAGGACATGAGCAGTTCTTC
CDR3: CASSIDREGHEQFF

D: -
J: TRBJ1-4
V: TRBV25-1
size: -
DNA: TGTGCCAGCAGTGAATATAAGACACCCGAACTGTTTTTT
CDR3: CASSEYKTPELFF

D: -
J: TRBJ2-7
V: TRBV4-2
size: -
DNA: TGTGCCAGCAGCCTTCTCCCAGGGGGGTCCGCCTACGAGCAGTACTTC
CDR3: CASSLLPGGSAYEQYF

D: -
J: TRBJ1-2
V: TRBV11-2
size: -
DNA: TGTGCCAGCACCCTTGGATCGTATGGCTACACCTTC
CDR3: CASTLGSYGYTF

D: -
J: TRBJ2-1
V: TRBV6-5
size: -
DNA: TGTGCCAGCAGTTATTTCGACGGGGAGCAGTTCTTC
CDR3: CASSYFDGEQFF

D: -
J: TRBJ2-1
V: TRBV11-3
size: -
DNA: TGTGCCAGCAGCTTAGGCAGCAGCAATGAGCAGTTCTTC
CDR3: CASSLGSSNEQFF

D: -
J: TRBJ1-2
V: TRBV30
size: -
DNA: TGTGCCTGGGTCGGTATGGGACGGGCCCGTATTGGCTATGGCTACACCTTC
CDR3: CAWVGMGRARIGYGYTF

D: -
J: TRBJ2-7
V: TRBV7-2
size: -
DNA: TGTGCCAGCAGCTTACAGCGGAACTCCTACGAGCAGTACTTC
CDR3: CASSLQRNSYEQYF

D: -
J: TRBJ2-5
V: TRBV29-1
size: -
DNA: TGCAGCGGAGGGGTGGGAGGCCACCAAGAGACCCAGTACTTC
CDR3: CSGGVGGHQETQYF

D: TRBD1
J: TRBJ1-1
V: TRBV19
size: -
DNA: TGTGCCAGTAGTAGAGCCGGACAGGGCGGCGAAGCTTTCTTT
CDR3: CASSRAGQGGEAFF

D: -
J: TRBJ2-7
V: TRBV18
size: -
DNA: TGTGCCAGCTCACCAACACTACAGAAATCGACCTACGAGCAGTACTTC
CDR3: CASSPTLQKSTYEQYF

D: -
J: TRBJ2-7
V: TRBV2
size: -
DNA: TGTGCCAGCAGTCCCGGGACTGCTGGGGGGCTGATCTTC
CDR3: CASSPGTAGGLIF

D: TRBD1
J: TRBJ2-6
V: TRBV15
size: -
DNA: TGTGCCACCAGCAGATTACCCGGGACAGGCTTAACCAACGTCCTGACTTTC
CDR3: CATSRLPGTGLTNVLTF

D: -
J: TRBJ2-4
V: TRBV9
size: once
DNA: TGTGCCAGCAGCGATCCTACAGGCACGGTAGCCAAAAACATTCAGTACTTC
CDR3: CASSDPTGTVAKNIQYF

D: -
J: TRBJ2-1
V: TRBV27
size: once
DNA: TGTGCCAGCCTACGTACTCACTCGACTTTAGGTGAGCAGTTCTTC
CDR3: CASLRTHSTLGEQFF

D: -
J: TRBJ2-2
V: TRBV19
size: -
DNA: TGTGCCAGTAGTATGGCTACCGGGGAGCTGTTTTTT
CDR3: CASSMATGELFF

D: -
J: TRBJ1-3
V: TRBV9
size: -
DNA: TGTGCCAGCAGCCCCCGCTGGGGAGGAAACACCATATATTTT
CDR3: CASSPRWGGNTIYF